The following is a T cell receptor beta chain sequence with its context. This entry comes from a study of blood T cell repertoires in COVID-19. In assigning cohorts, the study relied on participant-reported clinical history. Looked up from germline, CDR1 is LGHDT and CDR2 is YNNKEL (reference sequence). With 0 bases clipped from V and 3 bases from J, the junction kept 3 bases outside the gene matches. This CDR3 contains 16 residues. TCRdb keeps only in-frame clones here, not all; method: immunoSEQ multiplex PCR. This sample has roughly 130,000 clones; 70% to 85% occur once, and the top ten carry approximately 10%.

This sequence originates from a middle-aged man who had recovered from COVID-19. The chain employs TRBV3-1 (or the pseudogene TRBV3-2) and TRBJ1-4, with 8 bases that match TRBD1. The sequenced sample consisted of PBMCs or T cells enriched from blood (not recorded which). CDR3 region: CASSQDRGRANEKLFF. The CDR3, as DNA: TGTGCCAGCAGCCAAGACAGGGGGCGGGCTAATGAAAAACTGTTTTTT.